This is a list of T cell receptor beta chains from one sample in a study of T cell changes during pregnancy in multiple sclerosis. Repertoires were generated with immunoSEQ multiplex PCR, while TCRdb's copy carries only in-frame clones and drops some. This table holds around 80,000 clones, just over 90% found once. Specimen: peripheral blood, collected before pregnancy. Receptors originate from a female donor with multiple sclerosis, enrolled in a pregnancy study. The CDR3 runs from the conserved cysteine through the conserved F or W. D genes are given only for firm matches. Some rows mark clone size as missing; the rest say once, few, many or name a class of expanded clone.

j_call	d_call	v_call	clone_size	cdr3_aa
TRBJ2-7	TRBD2	TRBV14	NA	CASSRGLAGREQYF
TRBJ1-2	NA	TRBV29-1	NA	CSGEGGHGYTF
TRBJ2-7	TRBD2	TRBV30	NA	CAWRRGILSGGSYEQYF
TRBJ2-1	TRBD2	TRBV7-3	NA	CASSPIPGGAYEQFF
TRBJ1-2	TRBD1	TRBV5-6	once	CASSGRGPGGYTF
TRBJ1-5	NA	TRBV23-1	NA	CASSRKGGCNQPQHF
TRBJ2-2	TRBD2	TRBV5-4	once	CASKRGGGDTGELFF
TRBJ2-1	NA	TRBV5-1	NA	CASSLNHYNEQFF
TRBJ2-2	NA	TRBV4-1	NA	CASSQVGGPGELFF
TRBJ1-1	NA	TRBV30	few	CAWSVQGATEAFF
TRBJ1-2	TRBD1	TRBV29-1	NA	CSVHGQGDYGYTF
TRBJ1-1	NA	TRBV19	NA	CASSIRIGILNTEAFF
TRBJ1-2	NA	TRBV18	NA	CASSPNRANYGYTF
TRBJ1-4	NA	TRBV28	NA	CASSGYSGVNEKLFF
TRBJ2-2	TRBD1	TRBV6-5	NA	CASSYVGQGTGELFF
TRBJ1-2	NA	TRBV30	NA	CAWSVLQGVGYGYTF
TRBJ2-2	NA	TRBV2	NA	CASSEAPSGELFF
TRBJ1-1	NA	TRBV5-6	NA	CASSRGELMNTEAFF
TRBJ2-7	NA	TRBV7-2	once	CASSLLSGSGSEQYF
TRBJ1-4	TRBD1	TRBV7-9	NA	CASSLVQGEDEKLFF
TRBJ1-1	TRBD1	TRBV5-6	NA	CASSGSTGGTEAFF
TRBJ2-3	NA	TRBV5-4	NA	CASSPKASRDTQYF
TRBJ1-1	TRBD1	TRBV27	NA	CASSYRGNTEAFF
TRBJ2-5	NA	TRBV19	NA	CASRSQGEETQYF
TRBJ2-1	NA	TRBV19	NA	CASSTSSSWSSYNEQFF
TRBJ2-3	TRBD2	TRBV5-1	NA	CASSLGVRGASTDTQYF
TRBJ2-7	TRBD1	TRBV5-1	NA	CASSLATGDLGEQYF
TRBJ1-6	NA	TRBV6-5	NA	CASSYEAYSPLHF
TRBJ2-1	TRBD2	TRBV6-1	NA	CASESTSGGAYEQFF
TRBJ2-7	NA	TRBV6-1	once	CASRSIGLQYF
TRBJ2-5	TRBD2	TRBV13	NA	CASSPGPSGGSTQYF
TRBJ1-4	NA	TRBV30	NA	CAWTGGNPEKLFF
TRBJ1-1	TRBD1	TRBV25-1	NA	CATEGQGYTEAFF
TRBJ2-5	NA	TRBV12-5	NA	CASGLSGQETQYF
TRBJ1-2	NA	TRBV14	NA	CASSQDRGWTF